This T cell receptor (beta chain) was identified in a study of CD8+CD57+ T cells in acquired aplastic anemia. The patients chosen for sequencing had shown expansion of CD8+CD57+ cells (detected by flow cytometry). By the time of blood sampling, patients had still received no therapy. The germline gives CDR1 SNHLY, CDR2 FYNNEI. The CDR3 extends over 14 amino acids. V dropped 4 bases and J dropped 7; count of bases not matched to a gene: 3. According to the study, genomic DNA was the template for TCR beta VDJ and CDR3 profiling. TCRdb redid the calling of the reads with MiXCR, one entry per CDR3 protein. There are about 290,000 distinct CDR3 sequences in the sample; roughly 59% occur only once, and around 1.3% lies in the top ten.

This rearrangement joins TRBV2 to TRBJ2-5; 13 bases align to TRBD2. Sample: sorted CD4+, CD8+, or CD8+CD57+ T cells (not recorded which) from PBMCs. The sequence came from a human donor with aplastic anemia. CDR3 in DNA: TGTGCCAGCAGTGCCCGGACTAGCGGGGGGACCCAGTACTTC. It yields the protein CASSARTSGGTQYF.